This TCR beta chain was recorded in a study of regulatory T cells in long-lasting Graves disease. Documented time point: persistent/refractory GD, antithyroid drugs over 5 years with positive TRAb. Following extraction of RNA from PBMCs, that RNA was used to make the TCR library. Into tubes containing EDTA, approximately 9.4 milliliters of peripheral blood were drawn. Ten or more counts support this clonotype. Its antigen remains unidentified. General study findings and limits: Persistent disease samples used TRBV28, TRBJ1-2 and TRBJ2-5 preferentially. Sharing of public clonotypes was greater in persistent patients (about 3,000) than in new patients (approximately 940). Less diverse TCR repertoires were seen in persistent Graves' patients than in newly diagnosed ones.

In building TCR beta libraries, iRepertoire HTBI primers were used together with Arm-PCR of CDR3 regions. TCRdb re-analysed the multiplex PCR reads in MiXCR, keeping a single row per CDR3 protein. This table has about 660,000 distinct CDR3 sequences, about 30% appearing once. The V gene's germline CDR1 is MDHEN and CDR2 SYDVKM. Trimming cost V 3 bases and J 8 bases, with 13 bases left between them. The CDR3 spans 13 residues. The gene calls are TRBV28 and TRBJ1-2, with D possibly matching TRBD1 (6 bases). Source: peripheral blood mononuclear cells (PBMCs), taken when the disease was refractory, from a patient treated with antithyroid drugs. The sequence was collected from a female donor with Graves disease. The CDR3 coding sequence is TGTGCCAGCAGTTTGAGGGTCCAGGGGGGCTACACCTTC. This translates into CASSLRVQGGYTF.